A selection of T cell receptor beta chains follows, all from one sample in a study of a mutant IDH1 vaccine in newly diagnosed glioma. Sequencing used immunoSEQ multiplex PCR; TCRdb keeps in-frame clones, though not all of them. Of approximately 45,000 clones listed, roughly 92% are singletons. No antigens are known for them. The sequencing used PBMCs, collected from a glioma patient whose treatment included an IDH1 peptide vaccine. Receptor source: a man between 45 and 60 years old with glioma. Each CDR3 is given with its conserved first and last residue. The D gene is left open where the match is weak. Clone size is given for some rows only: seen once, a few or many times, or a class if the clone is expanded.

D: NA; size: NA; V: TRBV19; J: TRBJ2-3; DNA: TGTGCCAGTAGTATACTGTCAGCTGGCACAGATACGCAGTATTTT; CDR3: CASSILSAGTDTQYF
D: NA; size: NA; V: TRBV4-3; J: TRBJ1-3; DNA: TGCGCCAGCAGCCAAGAGGCGGACTCTGGAAACACCATATATTTT; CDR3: CASSQEADSGNTIYF
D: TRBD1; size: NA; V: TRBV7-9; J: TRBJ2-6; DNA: TGTGCCAGCAGCTTTCTTCTCCGGGACAGGGCGCCTGGGGCCAACGTCCTGACTTTC; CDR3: CASSFLLRDRAPGANVLTF
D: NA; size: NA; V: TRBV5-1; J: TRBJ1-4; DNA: TGCGCCAGCACCCCGGGAAGGGGTACTAATGAAAAACTGTTTTTT; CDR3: CASTPGRGTNEKLFF
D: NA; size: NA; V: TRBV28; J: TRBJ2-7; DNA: TGTGCCAGCAGTTTAGGGGCGGGCGAGCAGTACTTC; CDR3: CASSLGAGEQYF
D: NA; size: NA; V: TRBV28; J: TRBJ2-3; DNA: TGTGCCAGCAGTGAGAGGGGGGCACGGGCACGGACGCAGTATTTT; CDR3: CASSERGARARTQYF
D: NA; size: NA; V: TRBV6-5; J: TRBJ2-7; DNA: TGTGCCAGCAGTTACGGGGGTGGGGGCTTTTACGAGCAGTACTTC; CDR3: CASSYGGGGFYEQYF
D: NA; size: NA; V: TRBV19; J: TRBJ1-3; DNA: TGTGCCAGTAGTATCCGTTCGACAACAGGTGTCCGCACCATATATTTT; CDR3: CASSIRSTTGVRTIYF
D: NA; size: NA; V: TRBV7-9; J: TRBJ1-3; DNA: TGTGCCAGCAGCTTACCCAGGCCTGGAAACACCATATATTTT; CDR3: CASSLPRPGNTIYF
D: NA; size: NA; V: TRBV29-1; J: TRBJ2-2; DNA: TGCAGCGTTGAAAACAGGAACACCGGGGAGCTGTTTTTT; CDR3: CSVENRNTGELFF
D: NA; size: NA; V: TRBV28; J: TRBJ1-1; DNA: TGTGCCAGCAGTTTCACGCGGATGAACACTGAAGCTTTCTTT; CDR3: CASSFTRMNTEAFF
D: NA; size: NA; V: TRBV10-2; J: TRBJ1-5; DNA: TGCGCCAGCAGTGGGCAGGGCCTCAATCAGCCCCAGCATTTT; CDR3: CASSGQGLNQPQHF
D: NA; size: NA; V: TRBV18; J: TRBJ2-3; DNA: TGTGCCAGCTCGGATGGGGGCGATACGCAGTATTTT; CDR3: CASSDGGDTQYF
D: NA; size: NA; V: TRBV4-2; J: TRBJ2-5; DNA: TGTGCCAGCAGCGTAGCGGCCCGAGAGACCCAGTACTTC; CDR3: CASSVAARETQYF
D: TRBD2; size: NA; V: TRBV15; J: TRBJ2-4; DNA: TGTGCCACCAGCAGATCGACCTGGGGAGGGGACAAAAACATTCAGTACTTC; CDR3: CATSRSTWGGDKNIQYF
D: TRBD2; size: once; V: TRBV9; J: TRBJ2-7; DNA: TGTGCCAGCAGCGTAGGACCTAGCGGGAGCTACGAGCAGTACTTC; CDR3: CASSVGPSGSYEQYF
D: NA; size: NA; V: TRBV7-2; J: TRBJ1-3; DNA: TGTGCCAGCAGCCTTATGGGCCAGCTTTCTGGAAACACCATATATTTT; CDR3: CASSLMGQLSGNTIYF
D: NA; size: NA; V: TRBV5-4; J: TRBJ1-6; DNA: TGTGCCAGAGGACCCGACCTGAGCTCCTATAATTCACCCCTCCACTTT; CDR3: CARGPDLSSYNSPLHF
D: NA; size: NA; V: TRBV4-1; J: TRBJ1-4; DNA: TGCGCCAGCAGCCAAGGCAGGCCCTTCATAGAACTGTTTTTT; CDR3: CASSQGRPFIELFF
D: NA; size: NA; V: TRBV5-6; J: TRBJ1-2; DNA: TGTGCCAGCAGCCCCGTGGGAGGGTTGTATGGCTACACCTTC; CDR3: CASSPVGGLYGYTF
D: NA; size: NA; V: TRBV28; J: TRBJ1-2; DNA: TGTGCCAGCAGTTTTAAGGGTTCCGGCTACACCTTC; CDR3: CASSFKGSGYTF
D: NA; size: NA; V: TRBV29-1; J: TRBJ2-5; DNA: TGCAGCGTTGAAGGGCAGGGCCTTCACGCAGAGACCCAGTACTTC; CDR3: CSVEGQGLHAETQYF
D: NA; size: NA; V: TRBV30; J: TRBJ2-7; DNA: TGTGCCTGGAGGCGTGGCCCAGGTTACTCCTACGAGCAGTACTTC; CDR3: CAWRRGPGYSYEQYF
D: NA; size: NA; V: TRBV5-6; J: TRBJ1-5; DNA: TGTGCCAGCAGCTTAGGGGGGCCTTATAGCAATCAGCCCCAGCATTTT; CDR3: CASSLGGPYSNQPQHF
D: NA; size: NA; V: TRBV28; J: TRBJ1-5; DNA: TGTGCCAGCAGTTTATACGGGGATAGCAATCAGCCCCAGCATTTT; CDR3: CASSLYGDSNQPQHF
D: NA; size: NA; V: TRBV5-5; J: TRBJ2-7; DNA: TGTGCCAGCACTCAGTCGGGGAGGCGGAACGAGCAGTACTTC; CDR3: CASTQSGRRNEQYF
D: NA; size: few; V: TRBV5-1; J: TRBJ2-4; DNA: TGCGCCAGCAGCCCTTCAAAGGGGAACATTCAGTACTTC; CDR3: CASSPSKGNIQYF
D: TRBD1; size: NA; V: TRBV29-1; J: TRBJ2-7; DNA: TGCAGCGTTGAAGGACAGGGGGCCGACAACGAGCAGTACTTC; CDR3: CSVEGQGADNEQYF
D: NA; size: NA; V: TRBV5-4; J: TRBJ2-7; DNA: TGTGCCAGCAGCTTGGACTACTACTCCTACGAGCAGTACTTC; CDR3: CASSLDYYSYEQYF
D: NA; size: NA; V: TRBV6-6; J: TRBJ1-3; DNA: TGTGCCAGCACCAAGGACGTCTCTGGAAACACCATATATTTT; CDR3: CASTKDVSGNTIYF
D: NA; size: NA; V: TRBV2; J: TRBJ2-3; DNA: TGTGCCAGCAGCCCAACCACAGATACGCAGTATTTT; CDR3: CASSPTTDTQYF
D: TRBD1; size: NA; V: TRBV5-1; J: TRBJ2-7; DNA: TGCGCCAGCAGCTACTATGGACAGGGCTACGAGCAGTACTTC; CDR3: CASSYYGQGYEQYF
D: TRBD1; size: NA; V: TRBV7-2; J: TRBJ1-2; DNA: TGTGCCAGCAGCTTAGTTCCAGGGGGCATAGAAGGCTACACCTTC; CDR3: CASSLVPGGIEGYTF
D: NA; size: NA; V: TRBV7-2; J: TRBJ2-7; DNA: TGTGCCAGCAGCTTCGAGCAGGGAACATTCGAGCAGTACTTC; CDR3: CASSFEQGTFEQYF
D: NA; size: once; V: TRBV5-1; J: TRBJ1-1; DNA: TGCGCCAGCAGCTTGGAAGGGCAGTGGGAAGCTTTCTTT; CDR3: CASSLEGQWEAFF
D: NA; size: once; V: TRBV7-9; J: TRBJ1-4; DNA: TGTGCCAGCAGCCTCAGCCGGGGGAATGAAAAACTGTTTTTT; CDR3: CASSLSRGNEKLFF
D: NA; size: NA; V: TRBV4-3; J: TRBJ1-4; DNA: TGCGCCAGCAGCCAAAACGACGGACGGAGGGGTGAAAAACTGTTTTTT; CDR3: CASSQNDGRRGEKLFF
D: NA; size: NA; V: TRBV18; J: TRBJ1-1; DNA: TGTGCCAGCTCACCCCCCGCTACACGGAACACTGAAGCTTTCTTT; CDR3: CASSPPATRNTEAFF